This T cell receptor beta chain is from a study of T cell changes during pregnancy in multiple sclerosis. This clone was picked up one time. Profiled with immunoSEQ multiplex PCR; TCRdb holds only in-frame clones, not every one. The table has approximately 90,000 clones, around 92% seen once; the top ten hold approximately 2.2%. The sample here was peripheral blood, taken after pregnancy. The origin of this receptor is a female donor with multiple sclerosis, enrolled in a pregnancy study.

The CDR3 bases are TGTGCCAGCAGCGTCGGGACTAGCGGAAAAAACATTCAGTACTTC. This translates into CASSVGTSGKNIQYF. The rearrangement links TRBV9 to TRBJ2-4; 11 nucleotides match TRBD2. The length of the CDR3 is 15 residues. The V gene's germline CDR1 is SGDLS and CDR2 YYNGEE. With 2 bases clipped from V and 4 bases from J, the junction kept 2 bases outside the gene matches.